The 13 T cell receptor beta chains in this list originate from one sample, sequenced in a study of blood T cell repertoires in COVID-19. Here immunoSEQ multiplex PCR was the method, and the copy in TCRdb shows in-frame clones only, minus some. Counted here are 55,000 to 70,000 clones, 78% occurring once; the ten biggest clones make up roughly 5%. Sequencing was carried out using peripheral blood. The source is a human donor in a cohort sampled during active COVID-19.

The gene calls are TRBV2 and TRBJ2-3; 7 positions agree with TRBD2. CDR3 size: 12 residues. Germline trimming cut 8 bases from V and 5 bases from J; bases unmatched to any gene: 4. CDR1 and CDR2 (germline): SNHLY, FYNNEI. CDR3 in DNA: TGTGCCAGCCTGAGGGAGGGAGATACGCAGTATTTT. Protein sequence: CASLREGDTQYF.

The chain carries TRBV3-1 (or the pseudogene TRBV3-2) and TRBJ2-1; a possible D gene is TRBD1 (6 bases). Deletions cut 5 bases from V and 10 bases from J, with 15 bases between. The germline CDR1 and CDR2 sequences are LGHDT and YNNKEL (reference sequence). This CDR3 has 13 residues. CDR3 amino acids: CASSTLNRVEQFF. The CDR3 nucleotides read TGTGCCAGCAGCACCCTAAACAGGGTGGAGCAGTTCTTC.

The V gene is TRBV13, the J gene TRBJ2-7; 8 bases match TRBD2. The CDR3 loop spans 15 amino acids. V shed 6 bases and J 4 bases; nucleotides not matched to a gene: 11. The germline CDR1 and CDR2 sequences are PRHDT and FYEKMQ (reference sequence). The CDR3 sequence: CASRPLGGVSYEQYF. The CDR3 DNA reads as TGTGCCAGCAGGCCCCTCGGGGGGGTCTCGTACGAGCAGTACTTC.

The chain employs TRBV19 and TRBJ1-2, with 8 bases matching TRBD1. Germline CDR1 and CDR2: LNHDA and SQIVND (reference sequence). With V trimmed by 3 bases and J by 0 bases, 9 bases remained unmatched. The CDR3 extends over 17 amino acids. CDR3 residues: CASSISPTGDTNYGYTF. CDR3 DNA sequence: TGTGCCAGTAGTATCTCCCCGACAGGGGACACTAACTATGGCTACACCTTC. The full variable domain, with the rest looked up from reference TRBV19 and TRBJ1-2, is DGGITQSPKYLFRKEGQNVTLSCEQNLNHDAMYWYRQDPGQGLRLIYYSQIVNDFQKGDIAEGYSVSREKKESFPLTVTSAQKNPTAFYLCASSISPTGDTNYGYTFGSGTRLTVV.

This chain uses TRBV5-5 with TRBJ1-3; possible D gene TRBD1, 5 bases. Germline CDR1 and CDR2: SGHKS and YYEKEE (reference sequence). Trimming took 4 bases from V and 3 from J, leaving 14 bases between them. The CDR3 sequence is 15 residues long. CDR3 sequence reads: CASSTSGVFGNTIYF. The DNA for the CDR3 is TGTGCCAGCAGCACGTCGGGGGTATTTGGAAACACCATATATTTT. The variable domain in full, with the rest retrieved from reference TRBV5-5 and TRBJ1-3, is DAGVTQSPTHLIKTRGQQVTLRCSPISGHKSVSWYQQVLGQGPQFIFQYYEKEERGRGNFPDRFSARQFPNYSSELNVNALLLGDSALYLCASSTSGVFGNTIYFGEGSWLTVV.

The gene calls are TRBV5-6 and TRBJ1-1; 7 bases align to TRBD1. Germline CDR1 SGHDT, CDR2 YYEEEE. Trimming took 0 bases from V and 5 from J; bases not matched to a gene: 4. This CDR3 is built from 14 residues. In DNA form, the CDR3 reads TGTGCCAGCAGCTTGGGACAGGGTCGTACTGAAGCTTTCTTT. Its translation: CASSLGQGRTEAFF.

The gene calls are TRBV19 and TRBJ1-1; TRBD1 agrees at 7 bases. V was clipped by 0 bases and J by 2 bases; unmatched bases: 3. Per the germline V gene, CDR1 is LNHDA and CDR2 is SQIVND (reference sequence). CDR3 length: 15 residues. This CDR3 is CASSIDGDSNTEAFF. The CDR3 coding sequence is TGTGCCAGTAGTATAGACGGGGACAGCAACACTGAAGCTTTCTTT.

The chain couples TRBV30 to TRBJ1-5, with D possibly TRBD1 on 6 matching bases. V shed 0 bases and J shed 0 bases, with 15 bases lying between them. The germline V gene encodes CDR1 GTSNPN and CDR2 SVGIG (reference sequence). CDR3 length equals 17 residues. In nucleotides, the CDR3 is TGTGCCTGGAGTGTAGCTGGGGGCGATTATAGCAATCAGCCCCAGCATTTT. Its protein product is CAWSVAGGDYSNQPQHF. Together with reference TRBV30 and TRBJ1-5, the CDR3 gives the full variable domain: SQTIHQWPATLVQPVGSPLSLECTVEGTSNPNLYWYRQAAGRGLQLLFYSVGIGQISSEVPQNLSASRPQDRQFILSSKKLLLSDSGFYLCAWSVAGGDYSNQPQHFGDGTRLSIL.

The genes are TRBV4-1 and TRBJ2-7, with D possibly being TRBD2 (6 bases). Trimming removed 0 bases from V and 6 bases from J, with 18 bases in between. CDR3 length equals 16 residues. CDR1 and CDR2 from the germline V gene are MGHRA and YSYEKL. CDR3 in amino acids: CASSQEGVGEAGEQYF. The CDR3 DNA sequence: TGCGCCAGCAGCCAAGAGGGGGTAGGGGAGGCTGGCGAGCAGTACTTC.

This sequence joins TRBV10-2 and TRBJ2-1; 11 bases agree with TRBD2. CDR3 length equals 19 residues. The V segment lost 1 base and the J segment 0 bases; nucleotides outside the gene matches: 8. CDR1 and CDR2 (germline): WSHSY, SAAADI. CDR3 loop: CASSELPGLADSSYNEQFF. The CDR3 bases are TGCGCCAGCAGTGAGTTACCGGGACTAGCGGATTCCTCCTACAATGAGCAGTTCTTC.

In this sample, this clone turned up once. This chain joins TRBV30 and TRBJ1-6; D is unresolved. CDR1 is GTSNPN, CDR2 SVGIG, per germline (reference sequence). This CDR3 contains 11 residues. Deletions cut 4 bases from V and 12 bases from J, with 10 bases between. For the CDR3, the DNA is TGTGCCTGGATCCGGGAAAGACCCCTCCACTTT. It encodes CAWIRERPLHF.

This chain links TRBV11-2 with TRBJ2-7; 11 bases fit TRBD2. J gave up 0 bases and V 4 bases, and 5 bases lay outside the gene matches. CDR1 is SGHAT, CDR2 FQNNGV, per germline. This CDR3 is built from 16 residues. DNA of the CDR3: TGTGCCAGCAGCTGGGGACTAGCGGCAAACTCCTACGAGCAGTACTTC. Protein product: CASSWGLAANSYEQYF.

The CDR3 loop reads CASSPTGLPPYEQYF. As DNA, the CDR3 is TGTGCCAGCAGCCCCACGGGACTACCGCCTTACGAGCAGTACTTC. The J gene is TRBJ2-7, the V gene TRBV7-2; 7 positions match TRBD2. This CDR3 region has 15 residues. The germline V gene encodes CDR1 SGHTA and CDR2 FQGNSA. V was clipped by 5 bases and J by 4 bases; unmatched bases: 11.